In its sample, the clone carrying this T cell receptor (beta chain) was seen many times. Its antigen is undetermined. This entry is derived from a study of T-cell reconstitution after alpha-beta-depleted transplantation in children. The TCRbeta library was prepared with unique molecular identifiers. TCRdb passed the PCR reads through MiXCR, listing each CDR3 protein once. The sample has fewer than 250,000 distinct CDR3 sequences, roughly 8% seen once; the top ten hold roughly 5.8%. Study findings and constraints: Newly produced T cells mostly accounted for T-cell counts and diversity one year post-transplant.

This specimen was PBMCs, mostly from graft donor cells, taken 180 days after TCRalphabeta/CD19-depleted stem cell transplant. The sequence came from a male patient between 5 and 17 years old who had a stem cell transplant for acute lymphoblastic leukemia, so the T cells may come from the graft donor.

The CDR3 region is CASSQVGDWLYEQYF. CDR3 nucleotide sequence: TGTGCCAGCAGCCAAGTGGGAGACTGGCTCTACGAGCAGTACTTC. The chain links TRBV3-1 to TRBJ2-7; D might be TRBD2 (5 bases). This CDR3 comprises 15 residues. With 1 base removed from V and 3 bases from J, the gap between germline ends came to 13 bases. Germline assignment: CDR1 LGHDT and CDR2 YNNKEL (reference sequence).